The 21 T cell receptor beta chains below were found in one sample sequenced in a study of blood T cell repertoires in COVID-19. Profiled with immunoSEQ multiplex PCR; TCRdb holds only in-frame clones, not every one. The sample consists of a few hundred thousand clones, around 88% of them appearing once. Material: peripheral blood. The receptors originated from a woman aged 25 to 45 with COVID-19, enrolled during active disease.

The CDR3 protein is CASSLVRQGASNEQFF. The CDR3 DNA follows: TGTGCCAGCAGCTTAGTAAGACAGGGGGCCAGCAATGAGCAGTTCTTC. The chain carries TRBV11-2 and TRBJ2-1; 10 bases fit TRBD1. The CDR3 is made up of 16 amino acids. V lost 1 base and J lost 6; bases outside the gene matches: 6. Germline CDR1 reads SGHAT; CDR2 reads FQNNGV.

This clone occurred a few times. The V and J genes are TRBV4-3 and TRBJ2-3, with a tentative D call TRBD1 (6 bases). The germline CDR1 and CDR2 sequences are LGHNA and YSLEER. CDR3 length equals 18 residues. Trimming removed 2 bases from V and 0 bases from J, with 18 bases in between. The CDR3 coding sequence is TGCGCCAGCAGCCAAAGCCCTTGGACAGCTACTAGCACAGATACGCAGTATTTT. As protein: CASSQSPWTATSTDTQYF.

The chain recombines TRBV28 with TRBJ1-4, with TRBD1 matching 7 bases. Trimming cost V 5 bases and J 0 bases; bases outside gene matches: 3. CDR1 and CDR2 (germline): MDHEN, SYDVKM. The CDR3 is 15 amino acids. CDR3 sequence reads: CASSPDRTTNEKLFF. CDR3 DNA sequence: TGTGCCAGCAGTCCGGACAGGACAACTAATGAAAAACTGTTTTTT.

The chain is built from TRBV2 and TRBJ2-1; 7 bases line up with TRBD1. The CDR3 is 13 amino acids. Per the germline V gene, CDR1 is SNHLY and CDR2 is FYNNEI. Germline trimming cut 6 bases from V and 6 bases from J; bases unmatched to any gene: 5. The CDR3 DNA reads TGTGCCAGCAGCCAGACAGGGTTCAATGAGCAGTTCTTC. Translating it yields CASSQTGFNEQFF. Based on the CDR3 plus reference TRBV2 and TRBJ2-1, the full variable domain is EPEVTQTPSHQVTQMGQEVILRCVPISNHLYFYWYRQILGQKVEFLVSFYNNEISEKSEIFDDQFSVERPDGSNFTLKIRSTKLEDSAMYFCASSQTGFNEQFFGPGTRLTVL.

The rearrangement links TRBV7-2 to TRBJ2-2; a possible D gene is TRBD2 (6 bases). V gave up 4 bases and J gave up 4 bases, with 10 bases separating them. Germline lookup yields CDR1 SGHTA and CDR2 FQGNSA. The CDR3 runs to 14 residues. CDR3 DNA sequence: TGTGCCAGCAGCTCGGGACTTATCACCGGGGAGCTGTTTTTT. This translates into CASSSGLITGELFF.

This clone was counted a single time. This chain uses TRBV19 with TRBJ2-5, with 12 bases aligning to TRBD1. With V trimmed by 4 bases and J by 3 bases, 6 bases remained unmatched. From germline, CDR1 is LNHDA and CDR2 SQIVND (reference sequence). This CDR3 is 16 amino acids long. CDR3 residues: CASSSFGTGGEETQYF. The CDR3 nucleotides are TGTGCCAGTAGTAGCTTCGGGACAGGGGGCGAAGAGACCCAGTACTTC.

The gene calls are TRBV19 and TRBJ2-7; the D gene is possibly TRBD2 (5 bases). Between the trimmed V and J ends, which lost 4 bases and 0 bases, there was a span of 10 bases. Per germline, CDR1 LNHDA and CDR2 SQIVND (reference sequence). The CDR3 is 14 residues long. CDR3 nucleotide sequence: TGTGCCAGTAGTACTAGCCCTAACTCCTACGAGCAGTACTTC. Translating it yields CASSTSPNSYEQYF.

J is TRBJ2-1 and V is TRBV4-3; tentatively, D is TRBD2 (6 bases). The CDR3 length is 14 residues. Germline V lookup: CDR1 LGHNA, CDR2 YSLEER. Trimming cost V 1 base and J 3 bases, with 7 bases left between them. The CDR3 nucleotides read TGCGCCAGCAGCCAAGTCGGGAGCTACAATGAGCAGTTCTTC. Protein: CASSQVGSYNEQFF.

V and J are TRBV5-1 and TRBJ2-7, with TRBD2 matching over 9 bases. Germline V lookup: CDR1 SGHRS, CDR2 YFSETQ. Losses at the gene ends were 4 bases for V and 0 bases for J; bases not matched to a gene: 5. This CDR3 comprises 15 residues. CDR3 loop: CASSISGRSSYEQYF. CDR3 nucleotides: TGCGCCAGCAGCATTAGCGGGAGAAGCTCCTACGAGCAGTACTTC. The whole variable domain, remainder taken from reference TRBV5-1 and TRBJ2-7, is KAGVTQTPRYLIKTRGQQVTLSCSPISGHRSVSWYQQTPGQGLQFLFEYFSETQRNKGNFPGRFSGRQFSNSRSEMNVSTLELGDSALYLCASSISGRSSYEQYFGPGTRLTVT.

The rearrangement links TRBV5-6 to TRBJ2-2, with 9 bases that match TRBD1. The CDR3 consists of 19 residues. Germline assignment: CDR1 SGHDT and CDR2 YYEEEE. Trimming took 4 bases from V and 6 from J; bases not matched to a gene: 19. CDR3: CASSETTYRGRPSPGELFF. DNA for the CDR3: TGTGCCAGCAGCGAAACAACGTACAGGGGGCGACCCTCCCCCGGGGAGCTGTTTTTT.

This clone was detected a few times. The gene calls are TRBV19 and TRBJ2-1; D is undetermined. The length of the CDR3 is 14 residues. CDR1 is LNHDA and CDR2 is SQIVND in the germline V gene (reference sequence). V was cut by 0 bases and J by 6 bases, with 9 bases left in between. For the CDR3, the DNA is TGTGCCAGTAGTATAGATGCCCCCGGCAATGAGCAGTTCTTC. Its protein product is CASSIDAPGNEQFF.

The chain combines TRBV27 with TRBJ1-1, with D unresolved. CDR3 size: 14 residues. Germline V gene sequence: CDR1 MNHEY, CDR2 SMNVEV (reference sequence). Between the trimmed V and J ends, which lost 3 bases and 1 base, there was a span of 9 bases. The CDR3 sequence: CASSFFPRNTEAFF. CDR3 nucleotides: TGTGCCAGCAGTTTCTTCCCCAGGAACACTGAAGCTTTCTTT.

There are a few counts of this clone. The chain carries TRBV2 and TRBJ2-7, with TRBD1 matching over 9 bases. This CDR3 spans 14 amino acids. V was clipped by 6 bases and J by 3 bases; unmatched bases: 6. CDR1 and CDR2 (germline): SNHLY, FYNNEI. CDR3 region: CASSRRGQGYEQYV. CDR3 sequence (DNA): TGTGCCAGCAGCCGGAGGGGACAGGGCTACGAGCAGTACGTC.

There are a few counts of this clone. The chain recombines TRBV9 with TRBJ1-5, with D unresolved. CDR3 length: 14 amino acids. The V end lost 4 bases, the J end lost 4 bases, and 12 bases lay between the germline ends. Germline V gives CDR1 SGDLS, CDR2 YYNGEE. CDR3 nucleotides: TGTGCCAGCAGCCCGACATGGCGTAATCAGCCCCAGCATTTT. Translated, it gives CASSPTWRNQPQHF.

The rearrangement uses TRBV25-1 and TRBJ2-2, with TRBD1 matching 9 bases. CDR1 is MGHDK and CDR2 is SYGVNS in the germline V gene. After removal of 5 bases from V and 3 bases from J, the junction contained 7 bases not matched to a gene. CDR3 length: 16 residues. CDR3 in amino acids: CASSRVGTGYTGELFF. CDR3 bases: TGTGCCAGCAGTAGGGTTGGGACAGGGTACACCGGGGAGCTGTTTTTT.

The table lists this clone with a count of one. The chain recombines TRBV3-1 (or the pseudogene TRBV3-2) with TRBJ1-5; D may be TRBD1 (6 bases). CDR1 is LGHDT and CDR2 is YNNKEL in the germline V gene (reference sequence). CDR3 length equals 14 residues. With 3 bases removed from V and 6 bases from J, the gap between germline ends came to 12 bases. The CDR3 nucleotides are TGTGCCAGCAGCCAGCTCCTACAGGGTCAGCCCCAGCATTTT. Translated, it gives CASSQLLQGQPQHF.

This CDR3 reads CASTKLGQEYEQYV. DNA of the CDR3: TGTGCCAGCACCAAACTAGGACAGGAGTACGAGCAGTACGTC. The V gene is TRBV21-1, the J gene TRBJ2-7; the table's D gene call, TRBD1, was not cross checked with the DNA. TRBV21-1 is recorded as a pseudogene. The CDR3 contains 14 residues.

This rearrangement joins TRBV12-3 or TRBV12-4 to TRBJ1-1; tentatively, D is TRBD1 (5 bases). V dropped 6 bases and J dropped 1 base, with 9 bases sitting between them. CDR3 length: 13 residues. This CDR3 is CASRRTPNTEAFF. CDR3 DNA sequence: TGTGCCAGCAGGAGGACACCGAACACTGAAGCTTTCTTT.

This chain joins TRBV9 and TRBJ2-3, with 8 bases aligning to TRBD1. This CDR3 has 15 residues. The V gene's germline CDR1 is SGDLS and CDR2 YYNGEE. V dropped 5 bases and J dropped 3; count of bases not matched to a gene: 8. The DNA for the CDR3 is TGTGCCAGCAGAGAGGACAGGGCGGGGACAGATACGCAGTATTTT. Translating gives CASREDRAGTDTQYF.

The chain couples TRBV5-1 to TRBJ1-3; D is unclear. This CDR3 comprises 15 residues. The V end lost 6 bases, the J end lost 1 base, and 14 bases lay between the germline ends. Germline V lookup: CDR1 SGHRS, CDR2 YFSETQ. The CDR3 nucleotides are TGCGCCAGCACCCTCGAGACTGAGTCTGGAAACACCATATATTTT. Its translation: CASTLETESGNTIYF.

The chain carries TRBV4-1 and TRBJ1-2; 8 nucleotides line up with TRBD1. Germline V gene data show CDR1 as MGHRA and CDR2 as YSYEKL. The V gene end was trimmed by 7 bases and the J gene end by 2 bases; junction bases not matched to a gene: 6. The CDR3 extends over 14 amino acids. CDR3 amino acids: CASKQGDRNYGYTF. The CDR3 DNA follows: TGCGCCAGCAAACAGGGGGACAGAAACTATGGCTACACCTTC.